This entry lists 16 T cell receptor beta chains sequenced from one sample in a study of sequential checkpoint blockade in melanoma. The assay was immunoSEQ multiplex PCR, and TCRdb's table has in-frame clones only and misses some. The table shows under 5,500 clones, with approximately 29% occurring only once. This sample's treatment: randomized to nivolumab then ipilimumab (arm A) or the reverse (arm B). Sample: tumor tissue (inferred from file names), taken from a patient given nivolumab and ipilimumab in sequence. The receptors shown here come from a human donor with melanoma.

By share of the sample, this clone is large. The genes are TRBV6-8 and TRBJ2-2; no clear D gene. The V gene lost 0 bases and the J gene lost 9 bases, with 11 bases spanning the gap. The CDR3 loop spans 14 amino acids. Germline V gene lookup returns CDR1 MNHGY and CDR2 SAAAGT. CDR3 sequence: CASSYSVSARELFF. The CDR3 region has the DNA TGTGCCAGCAGTTACTCCGTTAGTGCGCGGGAGCTGTTTTTT.

This chain links TRBV28 with TRBJ1-5; possible D gene TRBD1, 6 bases. The length of the CDR3 is 15 residues. Germline V gene data show CDR1 as MDHEN and CDR2 as SYDVKM. Trimming shortened V by 5 bases and J by 6 bases, and 17 bases separated the two germline ends. For the CDR3, the DNA is TGTGCCAGCAGTCCCACGGGGGGCGCGTTTCAGCCCCAGCATTTT. It codes for CASSPTGGAFQPQHF.

The chain couples TRBV5-1 to TRBJ1-1; 10 bases agree with TRBD1. The CDR3 covers 16 residues. Looked up from germline, CDR1 is SGHRS and CDR2 is YFSETQ. V shed 0 bases and J 3 bases; nucleotides not matched to a gene: 5. CDR3 in amino acids: CASSLVGTGDDTEAFF. CDR3 DNA sequence: TGCGCCAGCAGCTTGGTTGGGACAGGGGACGACACTGAAGCTTTCTTT.

The V and J genes are TRBV11-3 and TRBJ1-4, with 11 bases fitting TRBD1. CDR1 and CDR2 from the germline V gene are SGHNT and YENEEA. The ends lost 6 bases at V and 5 bases at J; junction bases unmatched: 5. The CDR3 loop spans 15 amino acids. The CDR3 spells CASSLGQGGNEKLFF. CDR3 in DNA: TGTGCCAGCAGTTTGGGACAGGGGGGGAATGAAAAACTGTTTTTT.

This chain uses TRBV28 with TRBJ1-5; the D gene is possibly TRBD1 (5 bases). CDR1 and CDR2 (germline): MDHEN, SYDVKM. V was clipped by 3 bases and J by 3 bases, with 12 bases between them. The CDR3 loop spans 15 amino acids. CDR3 residues: CASSFLAGINQPQHF. CDR3 nucleotides: TGTGCCAGCAGTTTCCTGGCAGGGATCAATCAGCCCCAGCATTTT.

This clone qualifies as medium-sized. The V gene is TRBV10-3, the J gene TRBJ2-3; D is unclear. The CDR3 totals 14 residues. Germline lookup yields CDR1 ENHRY and CDR2 SYGVKD. V lost 2 bases and J 0 bases, leaving 6 bases between the germline ends. The CDR3 DNA follows: TGTGCCATCAGTGAGGTATCTAGCACAGATACGCAGTATTTT. Translated, it gives CAISEVSSTDTQYF.

The CDR3 spells CASSPQGVTEAFF. The CDR3 DNA is TGTGCCAGCTCACCACAGGGGGTCACTGAAGCTTTCTTT. V gene TRBV18 combines with J gene TRBJ1-1; tentatively, D is TRBD1 (6 bases). CDR1 is KGHSH and CDR2 is LQKENI in the germline V gene. CDR3 length: 13 amino acids. Between the trimmed V and J ends, which lost 1 base and 4 bases, there was a span of 7 bases.

This clone has more than one count but fewer than ten. The chain has TRBV6-8 and TRBJ2-2; D may be TRBD1 or TRBD2 (5 bases each). Germline values: CDR1 MNHGY, CDR2 SAAAGT. There are 14 residues in the CDR3. V was pared by 4 bases and J by 6 bases, with 12 bases between. CDR3 sequence reads: CASSFPGAAGELFF. CDR3 DNA sequence: TGTGCCAGCAGTTTTCCCGGGGCGGCCGGGGAGCTGTTTTTT.

V and J are TRBV19 and TRBJ1-1; no clear D. Trimming removed 6 bases at V and 1 base at J, with 6 bases between. CDR3 length equals 12 residues. Germline V gene data show CDR1 as LNHDA and CDR2 as SQIVND (reference sequence). The CDR3 reads CASRGWNTEAFF. The CDR3 bases are TGTGCCAGTAGGGGGTGGAACACTGAAGCTTTCTTT.

This chain connects TRBV5-1 to TRBJ2-6, with no clear D. CDR3 length equals 14 residues. The germline gives CDR1 SGHRS, CDR2 YFSETQ. V dropped 2 bases and J dropped 0 bases, with 3 bases sitting between them. Here the CDR3 reads CASSLDSGANVLTF. Written as DNA, the CDR3 is TGCGCCAGCAGCTTAGACTCTGGGGCCAACGTCCTGACTTTC.

The chain combines TRBV18 with TRBJ2-7; 8 bases fit TRBD1. CDR1 KGHSH and CDR2 LQKENI come from the germline V gene. The ends lost 6 bases at V and 4 bases at J; junction bases unmatched: 5. The CDR3 is 13 residues long. Here the CDR3 DNA reads TGTGCCAGCTCGCCGGGACAGGTTTACGAGCAGTACTTC. Translation: CASSPGQVYEQYF.

The chain is built from TRBV11-3 and TRBJ2-5; possibly TRBD1 for D (5 bases). Germline CDR1 is SGHNT and CDR2 is YENEEA. This CDR3 has 15 amino acids. V was clipped by 3 bases and J by 5 bases, with 16 bases between them. CDR3 DNA sequence: TGTGCCAGCAGCTTTTCGACAGTCCCGCAGGAGACCCAGTACTTC. This gives the protein CASSFSTVPQETQYF.

The chain links TRBV6-8 to TRBJ1-6; D is uncertain. CDR1 MNHGY and CDR2 SAAAGT come from the germline V gene. This CDR3 contains 13 residues. V was trimmed by 2 bases and J by 8 bases, leaving 7 bases between them. The CDR3 nucleotides read TGTGCCAGCAGTTACGGTCGGTATTCACCCCTCCACTTT. As protein: CASSYGRYSPLHF.

The chain is built from TRBV28 and TRBJ2-7; D not resolved. The V end was cut by 1 base, the J end by 6 bases, with 7 bases between. The CDR3 spans 12 residues. Germline values: CDR1 MDHEN, CDR2 SYDVKM. The CDR3 coding sequence is TGTGCCAGCAGTTTATCCCGGGCCGAGCAGTACTTC. Translation: CASSLSRAEQYF.

This clone was observed once. The chain combines TRBV28 with TRBJ2-5; possibly TRBD1 for D (5 bases). The CDR3 is 15 residues long. Trimming left V 5 bases short and J 0 bases short, with 13 bases between. Germline V gene sequence: CDR1 MDHEN, CDR2 SYDVKM. In DNA, the CDR3 is TGTGCCAGCAGTGAACGCAAGGGGTACCAAGAGACCCAGTACTTC. Translated: CASSERKGYQETQYF. The whole variable domain, filled in from reference TRBV28 and TRBJ2-5, reads DVKVTQSSRYLVKRTGEKVFLECVQDMDHENMFWYRQDPGLGLRLIYFSYDVKMKEKGDIPEGYSVSREKKERFSLILESASTNQTSMYLCASSERKGYQETQYFGPGTRLLVL.

This clone was observed at least ten times. The rearrangement links TRBV11-3 to TRBJ2-7; D is unclear. Trimming removed 6 bases at V and 6 bases at J, with 18 bases between. CDR1 SGHNT and CDR2 YENEEA come from the germline V gene. The CDR3 sequence is 14 residues long. The CDR3 spells CASSRTVPGFEQYF. The CDR3 DNA is TGTGCCAGCAGTAGGACGGTACCTGGTTTCGAGCAGTACTTC.